This TCR beta chain appears in the sequencing data of a study of CD8 T cells in ankylosing spondylitis. This clonotype appeared a few times. CDR1 is SNHLY, CDR2 FYNNEI, per germline. This CDR3 spans 16 amino acids. Trimming took 8 bases from V and 5 from J, leaving 21 bases between them. One entry per CDR3 protein, called by TCRdb with MiXCR from the 5' RACE reads. The sample lists fewer than 200,000 distinct CDR3 sequences; 9.5% to 10% were seen once. The chain has TRBV2 and TRBJ1-4; D unclear. This clonotype was sampled from a female donor with ankylosing spondylitis or in good health (not recorded which). Sequencing was done on a sample of blood, either unsorted or a sorted T cell fraction (not recorded which). The CDR3 coding sequence is TGTGCCAGCGACGGTCGATTGCCCCTTCAGAATGAAAAACTGTTTTTT. Its translation: CASDGRLPLQNEKLFF.